These 14 T cell receptor beta chains were sequenced from one sample in a study of breast tumors, draining lymph nodes, adjacent tissues. TCRdb ran MiXCR on the multiplex PCR reads and lists one entry per CDR3 protein. The table includes around 230,000 distinct CDR3 sequences, under 40% detected once. Samples came from axillary lymph nodes draining the breast cancer. The source material was axillary lymph node tissue. These receptors came from a female donor with breast cancer. Some clones in this sample may be carry-over from other donors' samples.

A single count supports this clonotype. Just one base apart from a much larger clone, this may be a read error. The V call is TRBV5-5, the J call TRBJ2-7; unclear D gene. The CDR3 spans 14 residues. Trimming took off 4 bases at V and 2 bases at J, with 13 bases between the two ends. Germline V gene data show CDR1 as SGHKS and CDR2 as YYEKEE (reference sequence). The CDR3 DNA reads TGTGCCAGCAGCCAAGATCACTCCCCCTACGAGCAGTACTTC. It yields the protein CASSQDHSPYEQYF.

This clonotype was seen only a few times. V gene TRBV3-1 combines with J gene TRBJ1-3, with a tentative D call TRBD1 (5 bases). This CDR3 comprises 17 residues. Trimming shortened V by 3 bases and J by 0 bases, and 15 bases separated the two germline ends. Germline CDR1 LGHDT, CDR2 YNNKEL (reference sequence). The CDR3 DNA sequence: TGTGCCAGCAGCCATAGGGGACGCGGGCGCTCTGGAAACACCATATATTTT. It is translated as CASSHRGRGRSGNTIYF.

Only a few counts were recorded for this clonotype. The rearrangement joins TRBV19 to TRBJ2-1, with a weak D call TRBD1 (5 bases). The germline V gene encodes CDR1 LNHDA and CDR2 SQIVND (reference sequence). Deletions cut 8 bases from V and 5 bases from J, with 22 bases between. The length of the CDR3 is 16 residues. CDR3 bases: TGTGCCAGTTCCGAAAGGGGTAGGACAATTAACAATGAGCAGTTCTTC. Protein product: CASSERGRTINNEQFF.

The rearrangement uses TRBV7-6 and TRBJ2-1; D perhaps matches TRBD1 (6 bases). V shed 3 bases and J shed 9 bases, with 15 bases lying between them. This CDR3 comprises 14 residues. Germline V gene sequence: CDR1 SGHVS, CDR2 FNYEAQ. The CDR3 DNA is TGTGCCAGCAGCTTCCAACAGGGTAGTCCTGAGCAGTTCTTC. It yields the protein CASSFQQGSPEQFF.

In this sample, this clonotype turned up many times. The chain has TRBV19 and TRBJ2-2, with 7 nucleotides matching TRBD2. This CDR3 is 15 amino acids long. Per germline, CDR1 LNHDA and CDR2 SQIVND (reference sequence). V dropped 4 bases and J dropped 5; count of bases not matched to a gene: 7. This CDR3 is CASSKWEGRTGELFF. Written as DNA, the CDR3 is TGTGCCAGTAGTAAGTGGGAGGGCCGAACCGGGGAGCTGTTTTTT.

The table lists this clonotype with many counts. The J gene is TRBJ1-2, the V gene TRBV19; tentatively, D is TRBD1 (6 bases). V dropped 4 bases and J dropped 4 bases, with 10 bases sitting between them. The CDR3 sequence is 13 residues long. The germline gives CDR1 LNHDA, CDR2 SQIVND (reference sequence). CDR3 coding DNA: TGTGCCAGTAGTAAGGACAGTTTCTATGGCTACACCTTC. Translation: CASSKDSFYGYTF.

This clonotype was counted once. The chain is built from TRBV7-2 and TRBJ2-7, with D possibly matching TRBD1 (5 bases). CDR1 is SGHTA, CDR2 FQGNSA, per germline. The length of the CDR3 is 14 residues. Trimming removed 4 bases from V and 6 bases from J, with 16 bases in between. The CDR3 DNA reads TGTGCCAGCAGCTCCCGTCGACAGAGGCGCGAGCAGTACTTC. Its translation: CASSSRRQRREQYF.

This clonotype was found once. Germline is not matched at one junction end, which may reflect a read error. This chain connects TRBV29-1 to TRBJ1-5, with TRBD1 identical over 12 bases. This CDR3 has 17 amino acids. Per germline, CDR1 SQVTM and CDR2 ANQGSEA. CDR3: CSVPMAPGTGGIQPQHF. The CDR3 DNA reads as TGTAGCGTCCCCATGGCCCCCGGGACAGGGGGCATTCAGCCCCAGCATTTT.

Turning to this clonotype: This likely comes from a read error, as the CDR3 has no conserved phenylalanine or tryptophan at its end. Because the CDR3's place on the DNA is in doubt, the DNA is left out and the CDR3 is given as listed by TCRdb. This sequence joins TRBV7-3 and TRBJ1-6; the tabulated D call, TRBD1, remains unverified against the DNA. The CDR3 has 8 residues if both end residues are counted. The germline V gene has CDR1 SGHTA and CDR2 FQGTGA. The CDR3 protein is CASSLPPP.

Note on this clonotype: In this CDR3 the conserved last residue, phenylalanine or tryptophan, is missing, so a read error is likely. The chain employs TRBV25-1 and TRBJ2-7; 8 nucleotides line up with TRBD2. Germline lookup yields CDR1 MGHDK and CDR2 SYGVNS. The CDR3 loop spans 13 amino acids. J lost 6 bases, V lost 8 bases, and 9 bases had no gene match. Here the CDR3 reads CASRGTSGCEQYS. CDR3 nucleotides: TGTGCCAGCCGCGGGACTAGTGGCTGCGAGCAGTACTCC.

This clonotype turned up a few times. This rearrangement joins TRBV20-1 to TRBJ2-4; the D gene is possibly TRBD2 (6 bases). Trimming removed 6 bases at V and 7 bases at J, with 13 bases between. Germline CDR1 is DFQATT and CDR2 is SNEGSKA (reference sequence). The length of the CDR3 is 12 residues. CDR3 sequence (DNA): TGCAGTGCGGAGGAGGGCCCGAACATTCAGTACTTC. This sequence encodes CSAEEGPNIQYF.

With regard to this clonotype: A read error may be the cause here, since a much bigger clone is one base away. This chain uses TRBV7-3 with TRBJ2-3, with 7 positions matching TRBD2. The CDR3 sequence is 15 residues long. Per the germline V gene, CDR1 is SGHTA and CDR2 is FQGTGA. As DNA, the CDR3 is TGTGCCAGCAGCTTATTAGGGAGGGGTGCAGATGCGCAGTATTTT. Protein product: CASSLLGRGADAQYF.

In its sample, this clonotype was seen many times. The rearrangement uses TRBV5-1 and TRBJ2-2; 7 nucleotides align to TRBD1. Germline V CDR1 and CDR2: SGHRS, YFSETQ. The CDR3 sequence is 16 residues long. V lost 0 bases, J lost 3 bases, and 5 bases stayed unmatched. DNA of the CDR3: TGCGCCAGCAGCTTGGCCTGGGACAGACACACCGGGGAGCTGTTTTTT. It yields the protein CASSLAWDRHTGELFF. Full variable domain (rest looked up from reference TRBV5-1 and TRBJ2-2): KAGVTQTPRYLIKTRGQQVTLSCSPISGHRSVSWYQQTPGQGLQFLFEYFSETQRNKGNFPGRFSGRQFSNSRSEMNVSTLELGDSALYLCASSLAWDRHTGELFFGEGSRLTVL.

The chain is built from TRBV29-1 and TRBJ1-2; possibly TRBD1 for D (5 bases). CDR1 is SQVTM and CDR2 is ANQGSEA in the germline V gene. This CDR3 has 12 amino acids. V was cut by 6 bases and J by 6 bases, with 14 bases left in between. The CDR3 bases are TGCAGCGTCGGTCCCGGGACTGATGGCTACACCTTC. Translating gives CSVGPGTDGYTF.